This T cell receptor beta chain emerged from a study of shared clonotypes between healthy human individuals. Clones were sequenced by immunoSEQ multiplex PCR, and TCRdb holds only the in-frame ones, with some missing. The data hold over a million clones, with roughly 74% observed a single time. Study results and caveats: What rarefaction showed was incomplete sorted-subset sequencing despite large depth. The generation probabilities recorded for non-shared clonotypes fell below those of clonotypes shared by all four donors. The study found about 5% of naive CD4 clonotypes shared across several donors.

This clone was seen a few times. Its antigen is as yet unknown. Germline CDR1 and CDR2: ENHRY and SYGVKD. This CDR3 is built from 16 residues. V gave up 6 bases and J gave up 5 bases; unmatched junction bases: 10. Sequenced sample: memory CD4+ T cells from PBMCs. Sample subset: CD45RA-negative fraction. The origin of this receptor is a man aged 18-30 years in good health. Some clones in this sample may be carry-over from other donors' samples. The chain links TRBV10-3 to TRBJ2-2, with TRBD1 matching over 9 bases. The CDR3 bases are TGTGCCATCAGGAACACCAGGACAGGGGATACCGGGGAGCTGTTTTTT. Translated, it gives CAIRNTRTGDTGELFF.